These 7 T cell receptor beta chains came from one sample sequenced in a study of somatic mutations in cytotoxic T cells in rheumatoid arthritis. Some clones are missing from TCRdb's copy, which holds only in-frame ones; the method was immunoSEQ multiplex PCR. Among 15,000 to 20,000 clones listed, approximately 82% were seen once. Sequenced: CD8+ T cells sorted from blood. The receptors were gathered from an adult with rheumatoid arthritis.

The chain has TRBV6-5 and TRBJ2-1; 9 nucleotides match TRBD1. This CDR3 spans 14 amino acids. V lost 7 bases, J lost 6 bases, and 7 bases stayed unmatched. CDR1 and CDR2 from the germline V gene are MNHEY and SVGAGI. The CDR3 loop is CASTPRDRANEQFF. CDR3 DNA sequence: TGTGCCAGCACCCCTAGGGACAGGGCCAATGAGCAGTTCTTC.

In this sample, this clone turned up a few times. The rearrangement joins TRBV6-6 to TRBJ2-7; D may be TRBD1 (6 bases). The germline V and J ends were trimmed by 2 bases and 7 bases, with 12 bases remaining between them. This CDR3 has 13 residues. Germline values: CDR1 MNHNY, CDR2 SVGAGI (reference sequence). Written as DNA, the CDR3 is TGTGCCAGCAGTTACCACGGGACACAAGAGCAGTACTTC. This codes for CASSYHGTQEQYF.

The chain combines TRBV5-4 with TRBJ2-5; 12 bases are shared with TRBD2. The V segment lost 3 bases and the J segment 1 base; nucleotides outside the gene matches: 4. Germline lookup yields CDR1 SGHNT and CDR2 YYREEE (reference sequence). This CDR3 contains 16 residues. CDR3 sequence reads: CASSSGLAGSQETQYF. The CDR3 nucleotides are TGTGCCAGCAGCTCCGGACTAGCGGGGTCCCAAGAGACCCAGTACTTC.

This rearrangement joins TRBV27 to TRBJ1-2; the D gene is possibly TRBD1 (6 bases). The CDR3 has 14 amino acids. Germline CDR1 MNHEY, CDR2 SMNVEV (reference sequence). V gave up 4 bases and J gave up 2 bases, with 11 bases separating them. The CDR3 DNA sequence: TGTGCCAGCAGTTCCGACAGGTTCAACTATGGCTACACCTTC. Translating gives CASSSDRFNYGYTF.

This clone is a singleton in its sample. Here the CDR3 DNA reads TGTGCCTGGAGTGTAGATGGGACAGGGGGAGGCGAGCAGTACTTC. Protein product: CAWSVDGTGGGEQYF. The chain carries TRBV30 and TRBJ2-7, with TRBD1 matching over 11 bases. V dropped 0 bases and J dropped 6; count of bases not matched to a gene: 7. Germline loops: CDR1 GTSNPN, CDR2 SVGIG (reference sequence). The CDR3 has 15 amino acids.

This CDR3 is CASSLVPGSTDTQYF. CDR3 coding DNA: TGTGCCAGCAGCTTGGTTCCGGGAAGCACAGATACGCAGTATTTT. This sequence joins TRBV5-4 and TRBJ2-3; possible D gene TRBD2, 5 bases. This CDR3 region has 15 residues. Germline V gene lookup returns CDR1 SGHNT and CDR2 YYREEE (reference sequence). V lost 0 bases and J 0 bases, leaving 8 bases between the germline ends.

J is TRBJ1-1 and V is TRBV29-1, with D perhaps TRBD1 (5 bases). The CDR3 covers 11 residues. V dropped 4 bases and J dropped 9 bases, with 12 bases sitting between them. Germline loops: CDR1 SQVTM, CDR2 ANQGSEA. The CDR3 protein is CSVGGDRQAFF. CDR3 bases: TGCAGCGTTGGAGGTGACAGACAAGCTTTCTTT.